A single TCR beta chain is shown here with its context. Its antigen remains undetermined. Base qualities are not recorded, but no much larger clone differs from it by a single base. This sample is part of a study of OX40 agonist ivuxolimab in advanced cancers. Some background on the complete study: Ivuxolimab, which targeted the costimulatory receptor OX40 (CD134), was an agonistic, fully human IgG2 monoclonal antibody. The monotherapy dose-escalation portion (N ≈ 52 patients) of the phase I ivuxolimab trial is reported in the paper. Partial responses were achieved by three dose-escalation patients, of whom one had hepatocellular carcinoma and two had cutaneous melanoma. Intravenous ivuxolimab was administered to patients every 2 weeks at six dose levels: 0.01, 0.1, 0.3, 1.5, 3 and 10 mg/kg. Prior anti-PD-1, anti-PD-L1 or anti-CTLA-4 therapy was permitted, and checkpoint inhibitors had been received by 40% to 50% of dose-escalation patients. In the dose-escalation cohort, roughly 82% of patients were male, and the mean age was approximately 60 years with a range of roughly 20 to 79. Of the approximately 54 dose-escalation patients, hepatocellular carcinoma was present in roughly 19, melanoma in around 15, renal cell carcinoma in 9 and head and neck cancer in 9. The point of sequencing TCRbeta in the periphery was to test whether ivuxolimab changed TCR sequence diversity and drove clonal T-cell expansion.

Here is what the overall study found, with its caveats: Low levels of normalized T-cell clonal expansion were also seen in some patients who did not respond. Which antigens the clonally expanded peripheral T cells were specific for was not determined. At doses from 0.1 to 3.0 mg/kg, clonal expansion was seen in both CD4+ and CD8+ blood T cells between baseline and week 6. In the 0.1-3.0 mg/kg groups, partial responders had among the lowest normalized peripheral clonal expansion, particularly in CD8+ T cells. After ivuxolimab, CD8+ T cells had more expanded clones than CD4+ T cells on average.

To sequence the TCRbeta CDR3 region, genomic DNA was isolated from the sorted cells. The immunoSEQ Assay was used to sequence the TCRbeta CDR3 regions. This is the immuneACCESS table as TCRdb keeps it, with only in-frame sequences that have V and J called. A part of the clones is gone; compared with another copy, unresolved V genes explain less than half, and the rest is unexplained. The sample table records nearly 80,000 clones; roughly 81% of these occur just once. The biggest ten clones account for approximately 25% of the sample. Deletion took 0 bases off V and 6 bases off J, with a span of 12 bases between the germline ends. Including cysteine and phenylalanine, the CDR3 has 14 amino acids. The entry retains the CDR3 DNA only, 42 bases that are in frame from base 1. From a lookup of the germline V gene, CDR1 and CDR2 are LGHNT and FRNRAP. The trial excluded patients who had a history of autoimmune disease or who were on systemic immunosuppression. In every dose cohort, peripheral blood was drawn for TCR sequencing at baseline, cycle 4 day 1, and cycle 7 day 1. Samples were obtained from an open-label, multicenter, first-in-human phase I dose-escalation trial of ivuxolimab. Adults with locally advanced or metastatic head and neck squamous cell, hepatocellular, melanoma or renal cell carcinoma were enrolled in the trial. Before TCR sequencing, CD4+ and CD8+ T cells were separately sorted from peripheral blood.

This TCR was sampled from an adult with an advanced solid tumor such as melanoma, head and neck, liver or kidney cancer. Recombination linked TRBV12-5 to TRBJ2-7; TRBD1 is possibly the D segment (6 matching bases). Sequenced here: CD4+ or CD8+ T cells sorted from blood, sampled in a trial of the OX40 agonist ivuxolimab. The DNA sequence is as follows: TGTGCTAGTGGTTTGGTATACAGGGCGGGCGAGCAGTACTTC. Translated, it reads CASGLVYRAGEQYF.